The rows below give T cell receptor beta chains drawn from one sample of a study of blood T cell repertoires in COVID-19. Some clones are missing from TCRdb's copy, which holds only in-frame ones; the method was immunoSEQ multiplex PCR. The sample comprises roughly 120,000 clones, more than 80% of which are singletons, and about 3.3% rests with the top ten. The specimen was peripheral blood. The origin of the receptors is a woman aged 80 or over with COVID-19, enrolled during active disease. Both conserved end residues are part of each CDR3. A D gene is named only where the DNA matches it firmly. Clone size appears in some rows only: once, few, many, or a class for an expanded clone.

>once|TRBJ1-1|TRBV15|TRBD1
TGTGCCACCAGCAGAGATCGGGACAGGTCTTTT
CATSRDRDRSF
>once|TRBJ1-3|TRBV20-1|TRBD1
TGCAGTGCGGACAGGGGAAACACCATATATTTT
CSADRGNTIYF
>NA|TRBJ1-2|TRBV4-3|NA
TGCGCCAGCAGCCAATCAGGGGCCTATGGCTACACCTTC
CASSQSGAYGYTF
>NA|TRBJ2-7|TRBV7-9|NA
TGTGCCAGCAGCTCTTACCCGACAGGCACGACTTCCTACGAGCAGTACTTC
CASSSYPTGTTSYEQYF
>NA|TRBJ2-5|TRBV28|TRBD1
TGTGCCAGCAGTTTACCCACAGGGGGCGCGGAGACCCAGTACTTC
CASSLPTGGAETQYF
>NA|TRBJ2-3|TRBV10-3|TRBD2
TGTGCCATCAGTTTGGGACTAGCGGAGACAGATACGCAGTATTTT
CAISLGLAETDTQYF
>NA|TRBJ2-7|TRBV7-6|TRBD1
TGTGCCAGCAGCTTTGGGACAGGGTCCGAGCAGTACTTC
CASSFGTGSEQYF
>NA|TRBJ1-5|TRBV28|NA
TGTGCCAGCAGGGGGAGCGGGTTTGGGGATCAGCCCCAGCATTTT
CASRGSGFGDQPQHF
>NA|TRBJ2-7|TRBV7-2|TRBD2
TGTGCCAGCAGCTTATTTCATACTAGCGGGAGGAAAGTCTACGAGCAGTACTTC
CASSLFHTSGRKVYEQYF
>once|TRBJ2-1|TRBV5-1|TRBD2
TGCGCCAGCAGCCCCCGGGACTACACGTACAATGAGCAGTTCTTC
CASSPRDYTYNEQFF
>NA|TRBJ1-2|TRBV11-2|NA
TGTGCCAGCAGCTTAGGAGCCCGCCAAGGCTACACCTTC
CASSLGARQGYTF
>NA|TRBJ2-1|TRBV27|TRBD2
TGTGCCAGCAGTTTCCCGACTAGCGGGAGGGACAATGAGCAGTTCTTC
CASSFPTSGRDNEQFF
>NA|TRBJ1-5|TRBV5-6|TRBD1
TGTGCCAGCAGCTCGGGACAGGGTCATAGCAATCAGCCCCAGCATTTT
CASSSGQGHSNQPQHF
>once|TRBJ2-7|TRBV11-2|NA
TGTGCCAGCACACCCCCGGGCGGGGTCGAGCAGTACTTC
CASTPPGGVEQYF
>once|TRBJ2-1|TRBV9|TRBD2
TGTGCCAGCAGCTTTAGCGGGAGGGCCGACAATGAGCAGTTCTTC
CASSFSGRADNEQFF
>NA|TRBJ1-2|TRBV6-5|TRBD1
TGTGCCAGCAGGCGCCCCGGGACAGGGGACGACTACACCTTC
CASRRPGTGDDYTF
>NA|TRBJ1-4|TRBV5-1|NA
TGCGCCAGCAGACAGGGTGAGCGTAATGAAAAACTGTTTTTT
CASRQGERNEKLFF
>NA|TRBJ1-1|TRBV4-3|NA
TGCGCCAGCAGCCAAGGTCCTAGGAACACTGAAGCTTTCTTT
CASSQGPRNTEAFF
>NA|TRBJ2-5|TRBV19|NA
TGTGCCAGTAGTATCGGAAAAGCGGCGGGGGAGACCCAGTACTTC
CASSIGKAAGETQYF
>few|TRBJ1-6|TRBV5-1|TRBD1
TGCGCCAGCAGCAGGGGGACAGGGGAGAATTCACCCCTCCACTTT
CASSRGTGENSPLHF
>NA|TRBJ2-2|TRBV6-5|TRBD1
TGTGCCAGCAGTAGGAGGACAGGGGGGCCCGGGGAGCTGTTTTTT
CASSRRTGGPGELFF
>NA|TRBJ2-7|TRBV29-1|NA
TGCAGCGTTGTGGACTTTACCTACGAGCAGTACTTC
CSVVDFTYEQYF
>NA|TRBJ1-1|TRBV29-1|TRBD1
TGCAGCGCCGGGACAGCTATTATGAACACTGAAGCTTTCTTT
CSAGTAIMNTEAFF
>NA|TRBJ2-3|TRBV9|NA
TGTGCCAGCAGCGTAGATGCGGTTAGCACAGATACGCAGTATTTT
CASSVDAVSTDTQYF
>NA|TRBJ2-1|TRBV5-6|NA
TGTGCCAGCAGCCCCCCGCAGGGCTCTTACAATGAGCAGTTCTTC
CASSPPQGSYNEQFF
>NA|TRBJ1-5|TRBV15|NA
TGTGCCACCAGCAGTTCGGTGGGGAGTGGTCAGCCCCAGCATTTT
CATSSSVGSGQPQHF
>NA|TRBJ2-1|TRBV5-4|TRBD2
TGTGCCAGCAGCCCTCTAGGGATAGCGGGTAACAATGAGCAGTTCTTC
CASSPLGIAGNNEQFF
>NA|TRBJ2-7|TRBV7-2|TRBD2
TGTGCCAGCAGCACAAGTAGCGGGGCTCCATCCTACGAGCAGTACTTC
CASSTSSGAPSYEQYF
>NA|TRBJ1-3|TRBV25-1|NA
TGTGCCAGCAGTGAGGTGAAGCCAGGCTCTGGAAACACCATATATTTT
CASSEVKPGSGNTIYF
>NA|TRBJ1-2|TRBV6-1|NA
TGTGCCAGCAGTGAGTCAGTCGCCTATGGCTACACCTTC
CASSESVAYGYTF
>NA|TRBJ2-3|TRBV7-9|NA
TGTGCCAGCAGCCCCCACGGAGGTGATACGCAGTATTTT
CASSPHGGDTQYF
>NA|TRBJ2-7|TRBV28|NA
TGTGCCAGCACACCCGGAGGGAGAATTAGCTACGAGCAGTACTTC
CASTPGGRISYEQYF
>NA|TRBJ2-1|TRBV7-9|NA
TGTGCCAGCACCATTGAGGGTAGCTACAATGAGCAGTTCTTC
CASTIEGSYNEQFF
>once|TRBJ2-1|TRBV18|NA
TGTGCCAGCTCACCAGTCGCGGGGTCCTACAATGAGCAGTTCTTC
CASSPVAGSYNEQFF
>NA|TRBJ1-1|TRBV19|NA
TGTGCCAGTACCCCTTGGGCAGGGAACATGAACACTGAAGCTTTCTTT
CASTPWAGNMNTEAFF
>NA|TRBJ2-3|TRBV18|TRBD2
TGTGCCAGCTCACCTGAGACTAGCGGGAGACTCATGGATACGCAGTATTTT
CASSPETSGRLMDTQYF
>once|TRBJ2-7|TRBV7-2|TRBD2
TGTGCCAGCACCGAAGGGGCGGGAGGACCATACGAGCAGTACTTC
CASTEGAGGPYEQYF
>once|TRBJ2-1|TRBV7-9|TRBD2
TGTGCCAGCAGCCCCGGTCTGGGTAGCGGGATGATTGAGCAGTTCTTC
CASSPGLGSGMIEQFF